What follows is one TCR beta chain and its context. This clonotype was detected ten times or more. Its antigen target is currently unknown. Base qualities are not at hand, and no much larger clone is one base apart. The sample belongs to a study of response to subunit inactivated influenza vaccine (dated by TCRdb to the late 2010s). Study-level background: The study used deep quantitative T cell receptor repertoire profiling to track responses to a trivalent subunit inactivated influenza vaccine.

Overall study results and their limits: The authors proposed that each seasonal influenza vaccination may bring in only a limited number of new T cells.

From the cysteine through the phenylalanine, the CDR3 covers 15 amino acids. The entry retains the CDR3 DNA only, 45 bases that are in frame from base 1. V is cut by 6 bases and J by 0 bases, and the space between the germline ends is 13 bases. Taken from the germline V gene (reference sequence), the CDR1 and CDR2 loops are LGHDT and YNNKEL. Preparation of the library involved RT-PCR. Sequencing used an Illumina HiSeq 2500. Using fastp at Q25 and MiXCR, TCRdb reprocessed the public reads and kept productive beta chains. Under each unique CDR3 protein, matching rows form one entry showing the most common genes and DNA. The sample table lists under 550,000 distinct CDR3 sequences, approximately 7.7% of them with a count of one. Of the sample, under 15% falls within the top ten clones.

Sample: PBMCs from blood, taken 23 to 25 months after vaccination. The receptor was isolated from a man aged 45 to 75 who received an inactivated influenza vaccine. Donor details come from another sample of the same person, matched by shared clones. Recombination linked TRBV3-1 to TRBJ2-3; the D segment might be TRBD1 or TRBD2, since each matches 5 bases. The DNA sequence is TGTGCCAGCAGGACCCGAGGGGCAAGCACAGATACGCAGTATTTT. Its translation reads: CASRTRGASTDTQYF.